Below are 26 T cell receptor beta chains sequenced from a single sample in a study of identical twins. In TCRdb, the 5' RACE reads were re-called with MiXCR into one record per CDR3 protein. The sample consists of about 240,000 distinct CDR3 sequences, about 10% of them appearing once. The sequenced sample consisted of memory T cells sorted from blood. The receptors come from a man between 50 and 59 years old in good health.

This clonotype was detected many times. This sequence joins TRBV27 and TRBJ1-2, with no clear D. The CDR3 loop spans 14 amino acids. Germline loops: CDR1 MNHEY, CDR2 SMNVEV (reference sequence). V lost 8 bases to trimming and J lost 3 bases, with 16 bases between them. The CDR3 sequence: CASWPLNGHYGYTF. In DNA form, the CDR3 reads TGTGCCAGCTGGCCCCTTAATGGTCACTATGGCTACACCTTC.

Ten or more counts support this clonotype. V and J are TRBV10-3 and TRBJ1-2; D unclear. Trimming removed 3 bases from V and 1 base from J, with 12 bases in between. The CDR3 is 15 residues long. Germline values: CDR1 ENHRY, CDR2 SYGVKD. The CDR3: CAISDPGKGNYGYTF. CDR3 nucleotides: TGTGCCATCAGTGACCCGGGGAAAGGTAACTATGGCTACACCTTC.

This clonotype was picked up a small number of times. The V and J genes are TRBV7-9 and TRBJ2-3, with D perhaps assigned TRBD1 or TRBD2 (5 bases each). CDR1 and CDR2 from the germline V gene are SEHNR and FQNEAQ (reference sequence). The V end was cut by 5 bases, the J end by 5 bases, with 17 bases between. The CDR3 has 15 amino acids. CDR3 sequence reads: CASSAGTLRVDTQYF. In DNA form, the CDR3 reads TGTGCCAGCAGCGCCGGGACGCTCCGGGTAGATACGCAGTATTTT. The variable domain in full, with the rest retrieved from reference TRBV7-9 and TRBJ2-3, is DTGVSQNPRHKITKRGQNVTFRCDPISEHNRLYWYRQTLGQGPEFLTYFQNEAQLEKSRLLSDRFSAERPKGSFSTLEIQRTEQGDSAMYLCASSAGTLRVDTQYFGPGTRLTVL.

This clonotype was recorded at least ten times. CDR3: CASSLDLGQFF. The CDR3 DNA reads TGTGCCAGCAGCTTAGATCTGGGGCAGTTCTTC. The chain has TRBV11-2 and TRBJ2-1; no reliable D call. The CDR3 consists of 11 residues. Germline V gene lookup returns CDR1 SGHAT and CDR2 FQNNGV. V was clipped by 0 bases and J by 12 bases, with 6 bases between them. The complete variable domain, with remaining parts taken from reference TRBV11-2 and TRBJ2-1, reads EAGVAQSPRYKIIEKRQSVAFWCNPISGHATLYWYQQILGQGPKLLIQFQNNGVVDDSQLPKDRFSAERLKGVDSTLKIQPAKLEDSAVYLCASSLDLGQFFGPGTRLTVL.

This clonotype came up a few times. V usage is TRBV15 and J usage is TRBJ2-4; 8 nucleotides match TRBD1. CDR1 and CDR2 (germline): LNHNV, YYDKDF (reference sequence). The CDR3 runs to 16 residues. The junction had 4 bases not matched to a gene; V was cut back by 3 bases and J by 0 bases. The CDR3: CATSSLTGEAKNIQYF. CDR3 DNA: TGTGCCACCAGCAGCCTGACAGGGGAAGCCAAAAACATTCAGTACTTC.

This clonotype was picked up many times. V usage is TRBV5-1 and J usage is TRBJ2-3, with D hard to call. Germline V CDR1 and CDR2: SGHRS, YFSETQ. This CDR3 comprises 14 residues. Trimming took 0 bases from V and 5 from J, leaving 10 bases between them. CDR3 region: CASSLEGKRDTQYF. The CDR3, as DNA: TGCGCCAGCAGCTTGGAGGGTAAGAGAGATACGCAGTATTTT. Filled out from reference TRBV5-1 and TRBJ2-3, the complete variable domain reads KAGVTQTPRYLIKTRGQQVTLSCSPISGHRSVSWYQQTPGQGLQFLFEYFSETQRNKGNFPGRFSGRQFSNSRSEMNVSTLELGDSALYLCASSLEGKRDTQYFGPGTRLTVL.

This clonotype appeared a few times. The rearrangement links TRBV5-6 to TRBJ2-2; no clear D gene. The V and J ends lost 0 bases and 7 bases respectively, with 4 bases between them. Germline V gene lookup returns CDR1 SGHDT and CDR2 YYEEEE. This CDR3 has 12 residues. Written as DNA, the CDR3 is TGTGCCAGCAGCTTGGTTCTCGGGGAGCTGTTTTTT. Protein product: CASSLVLGELFF.

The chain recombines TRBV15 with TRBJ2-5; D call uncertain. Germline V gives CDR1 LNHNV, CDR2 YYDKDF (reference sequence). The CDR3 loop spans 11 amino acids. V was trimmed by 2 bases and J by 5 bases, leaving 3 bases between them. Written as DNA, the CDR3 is TGTGCCACCAGCAGAATGGAGACCCAGTACTTC. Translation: CATSRMETQYF. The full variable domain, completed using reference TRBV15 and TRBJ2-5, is DAMVIQNPRYQVTQFGKPVTLSCSQTLNHNVMYWYQQKSSQAPKLLFHYYDKDFNNEADTPDNFQSRRPNTSFCFLDIRSPGLGDTAMYLCATSRMETQYFGPGTRLLVL.

CDR3 nucleotides: TGTGCCACCCGGTCGGGCACGACTGATACGCAGTATTTT. Its translation is CATRSGTTDTQYF. This chain links TRBV24-1 with TRBJ2-3; D is unresolved. The CDR3 totals 13 residues. Germline V gene sequence: CDR1 KGHDR, CDR2 SFDVKD. V was cut by 9 bases and J by 6 bases, with 15 bases left in between.

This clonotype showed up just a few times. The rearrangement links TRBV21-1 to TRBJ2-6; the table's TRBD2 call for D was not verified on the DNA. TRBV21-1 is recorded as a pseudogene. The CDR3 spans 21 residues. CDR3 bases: TGTGCCAGCAGCAAACAGAGCCCTCGGACAGAAACCCGTTCTGGGGCCAACGTCCTGACTTTC. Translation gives CASSKQSPRTETRSGANVLTF.

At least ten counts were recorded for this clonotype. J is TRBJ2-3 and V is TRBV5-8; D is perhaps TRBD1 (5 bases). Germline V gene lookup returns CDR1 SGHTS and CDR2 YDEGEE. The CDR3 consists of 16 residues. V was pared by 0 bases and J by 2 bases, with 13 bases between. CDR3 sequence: CASSLEQVSYTDTQYF. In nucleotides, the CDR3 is TGTGCCAGCAGCTTGGAACAGGTCTCCTACACAGATACGCAGTATTTT.

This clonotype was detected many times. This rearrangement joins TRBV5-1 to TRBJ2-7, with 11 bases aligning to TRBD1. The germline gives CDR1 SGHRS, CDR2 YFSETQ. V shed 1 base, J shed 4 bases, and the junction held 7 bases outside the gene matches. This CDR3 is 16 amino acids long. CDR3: CASSLWSGTGGYEQYF. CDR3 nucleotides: TGCGCCAGCAGCTTGTGGTCCGGGACAGGGGGGTACGAGCAGTACTTC.

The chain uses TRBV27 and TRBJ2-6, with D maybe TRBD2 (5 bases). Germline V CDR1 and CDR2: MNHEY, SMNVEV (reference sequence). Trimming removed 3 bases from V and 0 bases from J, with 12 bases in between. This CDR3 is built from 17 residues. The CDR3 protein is CASSFLAGSSGANVLTF. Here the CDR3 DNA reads TGTGCCAGCAGTTTCCTGGCGGGTTCCTCTGGGGCCAACGTCCTGACTTTC.

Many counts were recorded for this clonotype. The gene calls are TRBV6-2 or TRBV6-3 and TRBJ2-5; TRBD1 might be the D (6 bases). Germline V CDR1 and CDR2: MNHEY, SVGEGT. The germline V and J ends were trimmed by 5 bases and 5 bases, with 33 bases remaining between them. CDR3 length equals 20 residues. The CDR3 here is CASSPRYSPSRGADRETQYF. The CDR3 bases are TGTGCCAGCAGTCCACGATACTCCCCCAGCCGAGGCGCAGACAGGGAGACCCAGTACTTC.

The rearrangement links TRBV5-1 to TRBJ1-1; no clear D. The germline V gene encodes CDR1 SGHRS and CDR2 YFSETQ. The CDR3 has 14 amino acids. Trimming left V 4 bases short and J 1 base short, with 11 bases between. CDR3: CASSPQAGNTEAFF. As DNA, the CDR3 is TGCGCCAGCAGCCCACAAGCAGGGAACACTGAAGCTTTCTTT.

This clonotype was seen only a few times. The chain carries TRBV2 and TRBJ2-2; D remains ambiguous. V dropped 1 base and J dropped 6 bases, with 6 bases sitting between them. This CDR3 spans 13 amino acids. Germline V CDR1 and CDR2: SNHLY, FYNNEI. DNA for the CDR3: TGTGCCAGCAGTGAAGGGTCAGCCGGGGAGCTGTTTTTT. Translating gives CASSEGSAGELFF.

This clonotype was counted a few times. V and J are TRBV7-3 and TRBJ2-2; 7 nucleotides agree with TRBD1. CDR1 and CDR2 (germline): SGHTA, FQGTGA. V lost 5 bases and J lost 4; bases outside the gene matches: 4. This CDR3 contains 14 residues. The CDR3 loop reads CASSVTGVTGELFF. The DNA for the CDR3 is TGTGCCAGCAGCGTTACAGGGGTCACCGGGGAGCTGTTTTTT.

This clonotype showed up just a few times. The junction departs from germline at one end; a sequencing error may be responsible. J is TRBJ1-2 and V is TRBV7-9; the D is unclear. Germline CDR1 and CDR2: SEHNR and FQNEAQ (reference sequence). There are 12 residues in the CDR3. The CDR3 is CASSPEGGIFAF. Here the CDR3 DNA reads TGTGCCAGCAGCCCAGAGGGAGGGATTTTCGCCTTC.

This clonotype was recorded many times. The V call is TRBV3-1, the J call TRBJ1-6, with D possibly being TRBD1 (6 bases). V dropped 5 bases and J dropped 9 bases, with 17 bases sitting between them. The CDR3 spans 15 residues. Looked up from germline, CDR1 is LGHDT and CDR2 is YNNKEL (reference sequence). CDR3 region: CASSEMDSYGSPLHF. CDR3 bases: TGTGCCAGCAGCGAAATGGACAGTTATGGTTCACCCCTCCACTTT.

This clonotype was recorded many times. CDR3 protein: CASSFFQTETQYF. The CDR3 DNA is TGTGCCAGCAGTTTTTTCCAGACAGAGACCCAGTACTTC. This chain joins TRBV28 and TRBJ2-5; D unclear. Germline CDR1 MDHEN, CDR2 SYDVKM. V was shortened by 3 bases and J by 4 bases, with 9 bases between the two germline ends. CDR3 size: 13 residues.

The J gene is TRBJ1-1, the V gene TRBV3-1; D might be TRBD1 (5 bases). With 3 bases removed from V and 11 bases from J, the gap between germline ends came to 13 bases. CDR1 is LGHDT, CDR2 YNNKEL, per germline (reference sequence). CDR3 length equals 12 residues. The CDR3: CASSHARERAFF. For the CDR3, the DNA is TGTGCCAGCAGCCACGCCAGGGAAAGGGCTTTCTTT.

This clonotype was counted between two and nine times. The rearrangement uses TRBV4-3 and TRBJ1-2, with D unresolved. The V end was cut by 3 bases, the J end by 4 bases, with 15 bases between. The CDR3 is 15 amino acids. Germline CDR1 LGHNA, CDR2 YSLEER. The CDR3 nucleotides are TGCGCCAGCAGCCAGGTGACGGCAGGTGGCTATGGCTACACCTTC. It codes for CASSQVTAGGYGYTF.

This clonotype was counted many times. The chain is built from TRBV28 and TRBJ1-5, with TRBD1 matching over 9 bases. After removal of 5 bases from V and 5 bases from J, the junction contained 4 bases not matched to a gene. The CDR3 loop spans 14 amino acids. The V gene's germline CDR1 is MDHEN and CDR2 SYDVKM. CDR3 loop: CASSGTGLYQPQHF. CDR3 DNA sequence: TGTGCCAGCAGTGGGACAGGGCTGTATCAGCCCCAGCATTTT.

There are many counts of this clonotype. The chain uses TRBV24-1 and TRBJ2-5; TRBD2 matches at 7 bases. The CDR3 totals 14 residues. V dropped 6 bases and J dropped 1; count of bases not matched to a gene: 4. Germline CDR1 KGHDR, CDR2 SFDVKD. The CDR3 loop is CATSLGGTQETQYF. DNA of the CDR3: TGTGCCACCAGTCTGGGGGGGACCCAAGAGACCCAGTACTTC.

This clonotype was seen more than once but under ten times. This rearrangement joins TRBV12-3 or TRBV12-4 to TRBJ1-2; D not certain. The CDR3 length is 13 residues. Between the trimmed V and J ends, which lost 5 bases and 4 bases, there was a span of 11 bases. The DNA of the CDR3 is TGTGCCAGCAGTCCTGACCGGTTCTATGGCTACACCTTC. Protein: CASSPDRFYGYTF.

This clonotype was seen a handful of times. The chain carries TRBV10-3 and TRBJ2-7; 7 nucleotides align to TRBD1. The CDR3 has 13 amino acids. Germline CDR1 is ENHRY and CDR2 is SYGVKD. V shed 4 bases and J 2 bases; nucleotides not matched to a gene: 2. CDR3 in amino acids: CAISVGTAYEQYF. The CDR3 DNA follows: TGTGCCATCAGTGTGGGGACAGCCTACGAGCAGTACTTC.